The source of this TCR beta chain is a study of T cells after yellow fever vaccination. Study-level information: Preparation of fractions with low cell numbers was performed using SMART-Seq v4 Ultra Low Input.

The table lists this clonotype with many counts. The antigen is unknown. Study-wide points: The study re-detected most primary-vaccination clones after the booster (roughly 96% CD4, 88% CD8).

Conversion of TCR transcripts into cDNA relied on 5'RACE template switching, which added a universal primer site and UMIs. Each CDR3 protein is one row after TCRdb ran MiXCR on the 5' RACE reads. The sample yields 300,000 to 450,000 distinct CDR3 sequences, 6.2% seen once. V was trimmed by 0 bases and J by 7 bases, leaving 13 bases between them. Looked up from germline, CDR1 is DFQATT and CDR2 is SNEGSKA (reference sequence). CDR3 length: 14 amino acids. V and J are TRBV20-1 and TRBJ1-5, with a weak D call TRBD1 (6 bases). The sample consisted of PBMCs, taken 5 days after the yellow fever booster vaccination. This sequence originates from a man between 25 and 39 years old who received the YFV17D yellow fever vaccine. The CDR3 bases are TGCAGTGCTAGAGATCCCAGGGGAGGACAGCCCCAGCATTTT. This translates into CSARDPRGGQPQHF.